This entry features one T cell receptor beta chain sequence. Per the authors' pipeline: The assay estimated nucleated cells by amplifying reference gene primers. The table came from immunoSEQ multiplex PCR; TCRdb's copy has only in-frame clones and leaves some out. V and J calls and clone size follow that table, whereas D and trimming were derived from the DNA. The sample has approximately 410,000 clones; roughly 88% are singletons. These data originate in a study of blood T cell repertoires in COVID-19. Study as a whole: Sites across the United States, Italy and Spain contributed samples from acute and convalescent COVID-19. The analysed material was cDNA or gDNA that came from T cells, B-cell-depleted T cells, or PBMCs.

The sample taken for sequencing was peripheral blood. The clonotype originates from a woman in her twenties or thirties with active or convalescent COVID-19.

In DNA form, the CDR3 reads TGCAGCGTTCTAGACAGGGCGGAGACCCAGTACTTC. Translated, it gives CSVLDRAETQYF. The chain combines TRBV29-1 with TRBJ2-5, with 7 bases fitting TRBD1. This CDR3 has 12 amino acids. Trimming removed 5 bases from V and 5 bases from J; junction bases left unmatched: 5. The germline V gene has CDR1 SQVTM and CDR2 ANQGSEA.